This T cell receptor (beta chain) was captured by sequencing in a study of T cell responses to AZD1222 COVID-19 vaccine. Study-wide findings and caveats: Breadth and depth of Spike-specific TCRs rose after two AZD1222 doses.

TCRdb's copy holds only in-frame clones and misses some; the assay was immunoSEQ multiplex PCR. The sample shows tens of thousands of clones, around 85% of them seen only once. Details on this clone: Its antigen is undetermined.

The receptor's source is an adult in good health. The sample here was peripheral blood, taken on day 0 of AZD1222 vaccination.

The CDR3 coding sequence is TGCGCCAGCAGCCCGGGACACACAAGCACAGATACGCAGTATTTT. Its protein product is CASSPGHTSTDTQYF. The rearrangement joins TRBV5-1 to TRBJ2-3; possibly TRBD1 for D (6 bases). The V and J ends lost 4 bases and 0 bases respectively, with 12 bases between them. The CDR3 extends over 15 amino acids. Germline V gene sequence: CDR1 SGHRS, CDR2 YFSETQ.